The sequence of this TCR beta chain was determined in a study of blood T cell repertoires in COVID-19. On the study more broadly: Acute and convalescent COVID-19 specimens originated in the United States, Italy and Spain. In each case, the material was cDNA or gDNA derived from T cells, B-cell-depleted T cells, or PBMCs.

CDR1 is LNHDA, CDR2 SQIVND, per germline (reference sequence). The CDR3 spans 15 residues. With V trimmed by 7 bases and J by 4 bases, 9 bases remained unmatched. Original data processing: Reference gene primer amplification yielded estimated nucleated cell counts. Sequencing was performed with immunoSEQ multiplex PCR; in TCRdb, only in-frame clones are kept and a portion is missing. V and J calls and clone size are those listed in that table; D and trimming were worked out from the DNA. The sample consists of 110,000 to 150,000 clones, under 90% of them appearing once. This sequence was found in a human donor in a cohort sampled during active COVID-19. The specimen was peripheral blood. This chain connects TRBV19 to TRBJ1-5, with 8 bases aligning to TRBD1. CDR3 sequence reads: CASMKVRTGNQPQHF. CDR3 bases: TGTGCCAGTATGAAAGTGCGGACAGGGAATCAGCCCCAGCATTTT.